This is a list of T cell receptor beta chains from one sample in a study of T and B cells in COVID-19 patients. TCRdb reprocessed the multiplex PCR reads with MiXCR, giving one entry per CDR3 protein. The profile shows some 15,000 distinct CDR3 sequences, less than 30% of them singletons. The sample consisted of blood. All receptors come from a human donor who had recovered from COVID-19. CDR3s leave out the opening cysteine and the closing phenylalanine or tryptophan.

CDR3 protein | J gene | V gene
ASSSGGGTSGNLVFYNEQF | TRBJ2-1 | TRBV5-1
SAEGGGGIGYGYT | TRBJ1-2 | TRBV29-1
ASSERRRETQY | TRBJ2-5 | TRBV5-4
ASSPRGEGTYEQY | TRBJ2-7 | TRBV6-2/TRBV6-3
ASSGTGTGEAF | TRBJ1-1 | TRBV27
ASRVRNRDYNSPLH | TRBJ1-6 | TRBV19
ASSRTPTRDRRSGNTIY | TRBJ1-3 | TRBV5-4
ASTEDRGKYEQY | TRBJ2-7 | TRBV12-3/TRBV12-4
ASSLREGANEQY | TRBJ2-7 | TRBV11-3
SVGRRLTDTQY | TRBJ2-3 | TRBV29-1
ASSPSGGPRNTGELF | TRBJ2-2 | TRBV18
ASSYLRWQAGDWADTQY | TRBJ2-3 | TRBV6-5
ASTRPNTEAF | TRBJ1-1 | TRBV6-2/TRBV6-3
ASSSDGDEQF | TRBJ2-1 | TRBV5-4
ASMSGRYQETQY | TRBJ2-5 | TRBV6-5
ASSKGDRVFGGDTGELF | TRBJ2-2 | TRBV7-9
ASSLAPDRGGNEQF | TRBJ2-1 | TRBV6-5
AWSVRLYNEQF | TRBJ2-1 | TRBV30
ASSPTGANYEQY | TRBJ2-7 | TRBV7-6
ASSYGTVPSNEQF | TRBJ2-1 | TRBV12-3/TRBV12-4
ATSREMDLSAF | TRBJ1-1 | TRBV15
ASSPIWASGENEQF | TRBJ2-1 | TRBV11-3
ASSDPRQGMSYGYT | TRBJ1-2 | TRBV18
ASSQVWDSNQPQH | TRBJ1-5 | TRBV4-3
ASSDNLLGTGYT | TRBJ1-2 | TRBV6-5
ASSPGPGNTQY | TRBJ2-3 | TRBV6-1
SVGHPLLGYT | TRBJ1-2 | TRBV29-1
ASSLVAGGEQF | TRBJ2-1 | TRBV19
ASSLGRSSGNTIY | TRBJ1-3 | TRBV5-4
ASRGDTEAF | TRBJ1-1 | TRBV19
ASRLRGSSYNEQF | TRBJ2-1 | TRBV6-1
ASSPGTGAGEKLF | TRBJ1-4 | TRBV5-4
SARDSNTEAF | TRBJ1-1 | TRBV29-1
ASSAPRFGSYEQY | TRBJ2-7 | TRBV5-6
ASSARTGVSYNEQF | TRBJ2-1 | TRBV19
ASSPLPGQGRYEQY | TRBJ2-7 | TRBV11-3
ATSIGTAEAF | TRBJ1-1 | TRBV15
ASSSPGRPNYGYT | TRBJ1-2 | TRBV7-2
AWSSPSPLH | TRBJ1-6 | TRBV30
ASGLRLANTGELF | TRBJ2-2 | TRBV12-5
VSSRGQLDEQY | TRBJ2-7 | TRBV6-5
ASSPGLDTQY | TRBJ2-3 | TRBV11-3
ASSTQGSLLSNQPQH | TRBJ1-5 | TRBV19
AISESRGGTEAF | TRBJ1-1 | TRBV10-3
ASSLARVYGAGELF | TRBJ2-2 | TRBV12-3/TRBV12-4